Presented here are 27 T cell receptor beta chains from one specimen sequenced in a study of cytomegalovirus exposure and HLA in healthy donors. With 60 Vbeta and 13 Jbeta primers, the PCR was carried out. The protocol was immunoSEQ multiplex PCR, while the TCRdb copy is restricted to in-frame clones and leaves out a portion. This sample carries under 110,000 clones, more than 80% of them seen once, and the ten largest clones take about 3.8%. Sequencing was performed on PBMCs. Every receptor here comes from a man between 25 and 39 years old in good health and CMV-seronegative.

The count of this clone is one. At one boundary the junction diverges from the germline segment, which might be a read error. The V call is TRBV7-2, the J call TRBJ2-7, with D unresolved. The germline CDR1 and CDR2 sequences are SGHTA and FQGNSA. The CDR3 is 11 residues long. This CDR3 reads CASSLSYELYF. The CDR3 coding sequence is TGTGCCAGCAGCTTGTCCTACGAGCTGTACTTC.

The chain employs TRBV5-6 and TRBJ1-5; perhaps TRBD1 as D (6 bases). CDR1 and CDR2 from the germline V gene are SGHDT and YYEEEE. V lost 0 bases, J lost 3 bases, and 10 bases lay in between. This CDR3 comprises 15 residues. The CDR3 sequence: CASSLDGGLNQPQHF. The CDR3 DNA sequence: TGTGCCAGCAGCTTGGATGGGGGCCTCAATCAGCCCCAGCATTTT.

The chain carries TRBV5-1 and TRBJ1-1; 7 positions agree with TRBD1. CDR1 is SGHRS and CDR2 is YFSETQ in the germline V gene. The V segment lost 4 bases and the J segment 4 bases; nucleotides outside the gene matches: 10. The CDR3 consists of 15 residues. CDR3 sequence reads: CASSPEPGQSTEAFF. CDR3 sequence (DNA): TGCGCCAGCAGCCCCGAGCCGGGACAGAGCACTGAAGCTTTCTTT.

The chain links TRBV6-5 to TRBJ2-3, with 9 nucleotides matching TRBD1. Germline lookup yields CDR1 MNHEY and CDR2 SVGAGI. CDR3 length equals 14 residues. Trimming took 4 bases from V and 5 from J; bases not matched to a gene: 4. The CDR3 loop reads CASSWGQGRDTQYF. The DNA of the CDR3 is TGTGCCAGCAGTTGGGGACAGGGAAGAGATACGCAGTATTTT.

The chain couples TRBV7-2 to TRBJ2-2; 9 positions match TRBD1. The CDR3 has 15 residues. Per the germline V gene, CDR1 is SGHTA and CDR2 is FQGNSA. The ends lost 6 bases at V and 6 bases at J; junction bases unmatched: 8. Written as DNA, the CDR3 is TGTGCCAGCAGATTCGGGACAGGGTATCCCGGGGAGCTGTTTTTT. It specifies CASRFGTGYPGELFF.

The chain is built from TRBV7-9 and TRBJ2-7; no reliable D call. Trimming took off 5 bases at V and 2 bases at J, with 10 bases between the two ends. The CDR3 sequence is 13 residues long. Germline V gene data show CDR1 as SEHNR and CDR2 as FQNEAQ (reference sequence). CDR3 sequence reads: CASSLDTTYEQYF. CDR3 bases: TGTGCCAGCAGCCTCGACACCACCTACGAGCAGTACTTC.

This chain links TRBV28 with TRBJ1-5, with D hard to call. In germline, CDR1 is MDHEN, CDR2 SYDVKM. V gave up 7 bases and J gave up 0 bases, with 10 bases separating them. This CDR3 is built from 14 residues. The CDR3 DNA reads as TGTGCCAGCAACCTCGGGAATAGCAATCAGCCCCAGCATTTT. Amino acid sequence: CASNLGNSNQPQHF.

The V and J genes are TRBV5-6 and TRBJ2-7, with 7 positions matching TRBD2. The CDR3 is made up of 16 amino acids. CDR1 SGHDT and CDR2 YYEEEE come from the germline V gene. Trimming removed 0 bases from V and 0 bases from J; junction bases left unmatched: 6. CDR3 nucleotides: TGTGCCAGCAGCTTGGATATGTGGGAGGGCTCCTACGAGCAGTACTTC. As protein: CASSLDMWEGSYEQYF.

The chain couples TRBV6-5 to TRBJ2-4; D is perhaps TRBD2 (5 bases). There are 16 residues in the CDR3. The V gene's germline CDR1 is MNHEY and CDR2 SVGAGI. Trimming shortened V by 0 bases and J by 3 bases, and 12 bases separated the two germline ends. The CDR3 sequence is CASSYSNVRGKNIQYF. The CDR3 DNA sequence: TGTGCCAGCAGTTACTCGAATGTTCGGGGCAAAAACATTCAGTACTTC.

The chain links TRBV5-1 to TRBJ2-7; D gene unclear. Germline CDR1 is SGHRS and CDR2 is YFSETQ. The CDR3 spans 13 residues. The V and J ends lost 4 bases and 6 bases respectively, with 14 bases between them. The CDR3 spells CASSPEPGSEQYF. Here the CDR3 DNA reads TGCGCCAGCAGCCCGGAGCCGGGTAGCGAGCAGTACTTC.

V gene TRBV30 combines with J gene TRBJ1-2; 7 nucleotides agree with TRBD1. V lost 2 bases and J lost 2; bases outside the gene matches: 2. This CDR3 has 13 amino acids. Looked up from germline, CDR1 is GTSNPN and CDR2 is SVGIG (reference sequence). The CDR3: CAWSPDRNYGYTF. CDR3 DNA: TGTGCCTGGAGTCCGGACAGGAACTATGGCTACACCTTC.

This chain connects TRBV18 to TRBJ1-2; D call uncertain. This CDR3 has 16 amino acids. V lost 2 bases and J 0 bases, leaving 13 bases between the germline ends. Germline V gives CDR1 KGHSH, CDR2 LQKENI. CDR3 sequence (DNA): TGTGCCAGCTCACCAGAGGAAAGAACAACTAACTATGGCTACACCTTC. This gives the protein CASSPEERTTNYGYTF.

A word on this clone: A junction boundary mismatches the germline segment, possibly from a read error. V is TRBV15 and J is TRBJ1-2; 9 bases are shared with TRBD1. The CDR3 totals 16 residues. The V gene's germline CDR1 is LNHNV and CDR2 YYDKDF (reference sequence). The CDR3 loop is CAISRDGTGSTGGYTF. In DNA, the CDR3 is TGTGCCATCAGCAGAGATGGGACAGGGAGCACGGGTGGCTACACCTTC.

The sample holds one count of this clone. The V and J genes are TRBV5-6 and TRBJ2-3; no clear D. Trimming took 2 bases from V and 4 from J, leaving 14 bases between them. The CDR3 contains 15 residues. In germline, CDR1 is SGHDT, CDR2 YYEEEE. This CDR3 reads CASSLSSRSADTQYF. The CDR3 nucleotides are TGTGCCAGCAGCTTATCCTCCCGTTCTGCAGATACGCAGTATTTT.

CDR3 amino acids: CASSLGQSLGHSNQPQHF. DNA for the CDR3: TGCGCCAGCAGTCTCGGACAGTCACTTGGGCATAGCAATCAGCCCCAGCATTTT. This chain connects TRBV10-1 to TRBJ1-5; maybe TRBD1 (6 bases). The germline V and J ends were trimmed by 5 bases and 0 bases, with 20 bases remaining between them. The CDR3 runs to 18 residues. Germline values: CDR1 WNHNN, CDR2 SYGVQD (reference sequence).

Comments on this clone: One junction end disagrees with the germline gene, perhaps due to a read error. The CDR3 loop reads CASVRPGTGVNEQLF. The CDR3 bases are TGTGCCAGCGTAAGACCGGGGACAGGGGTGAATGAGCAGCTCTTC. The chain couples TRBV25-1 to TRBJ2-1, with TRBD1 matching over 10 bases. The CDR3 is 15 amino acids. Germline CDR1 MGHDK, CDR2 SYGVNS.

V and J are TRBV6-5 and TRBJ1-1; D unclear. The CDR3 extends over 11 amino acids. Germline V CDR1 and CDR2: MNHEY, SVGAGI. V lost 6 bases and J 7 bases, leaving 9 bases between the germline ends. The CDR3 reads CASRRRDEAFF. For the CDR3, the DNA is TGTGCCAGCAGACGACGGGATGAAGCTTTCTTT.

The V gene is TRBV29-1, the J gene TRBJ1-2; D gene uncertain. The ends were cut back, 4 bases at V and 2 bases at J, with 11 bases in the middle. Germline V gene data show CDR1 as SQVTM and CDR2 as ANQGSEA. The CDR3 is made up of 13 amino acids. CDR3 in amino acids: CSVAPRRNYGYTF. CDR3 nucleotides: TGCAGCGTTGCTCCCCGTCGGAACTATGGCTACACCTTC.

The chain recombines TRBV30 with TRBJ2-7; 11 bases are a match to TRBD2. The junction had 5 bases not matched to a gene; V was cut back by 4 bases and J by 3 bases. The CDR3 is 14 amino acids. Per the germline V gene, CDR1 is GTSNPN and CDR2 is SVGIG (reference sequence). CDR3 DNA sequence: TGTGCCTGGAACGAGGGGACTAGCGGCTACGAGCAGTACTTC. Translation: CAWNEGTSGYEQYF.

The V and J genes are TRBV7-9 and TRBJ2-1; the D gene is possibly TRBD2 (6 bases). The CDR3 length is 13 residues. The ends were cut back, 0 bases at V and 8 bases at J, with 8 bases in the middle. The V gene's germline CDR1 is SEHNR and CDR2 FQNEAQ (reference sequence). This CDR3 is CASSLARGYEQFF. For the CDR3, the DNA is TGTGCCAGCAGCTTAGCGCGGGGCTATGAGCAGTTCTTC. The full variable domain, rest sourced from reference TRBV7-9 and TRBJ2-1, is DTGVSQNPRHKITKRGQNVTFRCDPISEHNRLYWYRQTLGQGPEFLTYFQNEAQLEKSRLLSDRFSAERPKGSFSTLEIQRTEQGDSAMYLCASSLARGYEQFFGPGTRLTVL.

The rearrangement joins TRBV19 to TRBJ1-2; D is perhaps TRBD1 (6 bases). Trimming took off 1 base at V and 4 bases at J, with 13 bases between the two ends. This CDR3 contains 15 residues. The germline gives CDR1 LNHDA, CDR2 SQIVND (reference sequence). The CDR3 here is CASSIVQGQSYGYTF. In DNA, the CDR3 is TGTGCCAGTAGTATAGTACAGGGCCAGTCCTATGGCTACACCTTC.

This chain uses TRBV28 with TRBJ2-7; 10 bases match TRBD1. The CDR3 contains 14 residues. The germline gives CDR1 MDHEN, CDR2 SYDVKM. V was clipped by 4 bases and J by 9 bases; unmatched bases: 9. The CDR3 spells CASSSGQGGGLQYF. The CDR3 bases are TGTGCCAGCAGTTCTGGACAGGGGGGCGGCCTGCAGTACTTC.

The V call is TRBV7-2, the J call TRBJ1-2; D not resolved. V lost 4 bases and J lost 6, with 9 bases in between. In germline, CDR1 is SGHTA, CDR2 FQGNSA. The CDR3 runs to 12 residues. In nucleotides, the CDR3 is TGTGCCAGCAGCTACAGCATTGATGGCTACACCTTC. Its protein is CASSYSIDGYTF.

Here the CDR3 reads CASSLVVSSYEQYF. Here the CDR3 DNA reads TGTGCCAGCAGCTTAGTGGTTAGCTCCTACGAGCAGTACTTC. This chain links TRBV11-2 with TRBJ2-7; D is undetermined. The V end lost 1 base, the J end lost 0 bases, and 7 bases lay between the germline ends. The CDR3 loop spans 14 amino acids. Per germline, CDR1 SGHAT and CDR2 FQNNGV.

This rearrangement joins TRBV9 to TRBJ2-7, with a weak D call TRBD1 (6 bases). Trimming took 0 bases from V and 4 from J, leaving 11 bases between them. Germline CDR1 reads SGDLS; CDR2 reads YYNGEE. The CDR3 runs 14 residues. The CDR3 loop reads CASSVGQDKYEQYF. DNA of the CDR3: TGTGCCAGCAGCGTAGGACAGGATAAGTACGAGCAGTACTTC.

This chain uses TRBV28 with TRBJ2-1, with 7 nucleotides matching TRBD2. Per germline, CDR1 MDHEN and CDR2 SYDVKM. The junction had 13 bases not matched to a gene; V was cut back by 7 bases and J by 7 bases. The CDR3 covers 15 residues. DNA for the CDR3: TGTGCCAGCACCGGTCCGGCGGGACTATTTAATGAGCAGTTCTTC. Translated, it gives CASTGPAGLFNEQFF.

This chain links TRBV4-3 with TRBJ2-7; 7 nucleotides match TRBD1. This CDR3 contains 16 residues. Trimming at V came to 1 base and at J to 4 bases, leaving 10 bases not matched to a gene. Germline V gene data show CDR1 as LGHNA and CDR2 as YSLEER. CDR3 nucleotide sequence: TGCGCCAGCAGCCAAGTTCCCGGGACAGCGGAATACGAGCAGTACTTC. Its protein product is CASSQVPGTAEYEQYF.